This record looks at one T cell receptor (beta chain) sequence and its context. Its antigen is not identified. These data are taken from a study of T-cell reconstitution after alpha-beta-depleted transplantation in children. Study-level findings and limits: Surviving recipient cells, namely T cells and thymic progenitors, were the source of high day-60 TCRbeta diversity in some patients. Among T cells one year after transplant, newly produced cells accounted for most counts and diversity. The origin of alpha-beta T cells about two months after transplant was reportedly several hundred expanded graft clones.

In germline, CDR1 is SGHAT, CDR2 FQNNGV. V shed 1 base, J shed 3 bases, and the junction held 6 bases outside the gene matches. This CDR3 has 15 amino acids. The library targeted TCRbeta and was prepared with unique molecular identifiers. Via MiXCR, TCRdb re-called the PCR reads, giving one row per CDR3 protein. The repertoire holds around 420,000 distinct CDR3 sequences, with around 16% as singletons. The receptor comes from a boy under three years old who had a stem cell transplant for Wiskott-Aldrich syndrome, so the T cells may come from the graft donor. Sequenced material: PBMCs, mostly from graft donor cells, taken 360 days after TCRalphabeta/CD19-depleted stem cell transplant. The rearrangement links TRBV11-2 to TRBJ2-7; 7 bases are shared with TRBD1. This CDR3 reads CASSLGNRGSYEQYF. DNA of the CDR3: TGTGCCAGCAGCTTAGGGAACAGGGGTAGCTACGAGCAGTACTTC.